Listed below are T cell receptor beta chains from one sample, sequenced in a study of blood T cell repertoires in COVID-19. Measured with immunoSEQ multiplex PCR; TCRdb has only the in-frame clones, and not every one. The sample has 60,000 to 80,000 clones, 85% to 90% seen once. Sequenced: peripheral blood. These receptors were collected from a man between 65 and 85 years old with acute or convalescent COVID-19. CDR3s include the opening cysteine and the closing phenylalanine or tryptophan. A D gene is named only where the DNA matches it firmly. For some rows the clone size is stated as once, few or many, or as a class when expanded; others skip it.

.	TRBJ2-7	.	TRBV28	CASSLDPSYEQYF	TGTGCCAGCAGTTTAGATCCCAGCTACGAGCAGTACTTC
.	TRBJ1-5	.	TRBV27	CASSLTARTDSNQPQHF	TGTGCCAGCAGCCTGACCGCCCGGACAGACAGCAATCAGCCCCAGCATTTT
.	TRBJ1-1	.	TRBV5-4	CASSLGQRNTEAFF	TGTGCCAGCAGCTTGGGACAGAGGAACACTGAAGCTTTCTTT
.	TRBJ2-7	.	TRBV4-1	CASSQDRDAPEQYF	TGCGCCAGCAGCCAAGATCGGGATGCCCCAGAGCAGTACTTC
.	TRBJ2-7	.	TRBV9	CASSVGGVEYEQYF	TGTGCCAGCAGCGTGGGCGGGGTGGAGTACGAGCAGTACTTC
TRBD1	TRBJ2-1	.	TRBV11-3	CASSLGTGNYNEQFF	TGTGCCAGCAGCTTAGGGACAGGGAATTACAATGAGCAGTTCTTC
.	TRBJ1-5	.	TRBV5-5	CASSWGQHSNQPQHF	TGTGCCAGCAGCTGGGGCCAGCATAGCAATCAGCCCCAGCATTTT
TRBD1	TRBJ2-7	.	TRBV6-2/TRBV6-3	CASSETGLSYEQYF	TGTGCCAGCAGTGAGACAGGGCTTTCCTACGAGCAGTACTTC
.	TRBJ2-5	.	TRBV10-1	CASSEAKKETQYF	TGCGCCAGCAGTGAGGCTAAAAAAGAGACCCAGTACTTC
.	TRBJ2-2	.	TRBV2	CASLEGNTGELFF	TGTGCCAGCCTCGAGGGGAACACCGGGGAGCTGTTTTTT
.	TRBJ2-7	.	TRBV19	CASKDSEYEQYF	TGTGCCAGTAAGGACTCAGAATACGAGCAGTACTTC
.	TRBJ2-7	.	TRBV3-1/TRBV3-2	CASSLQGTLYAYEQYF	TGTGCCAGCAGCCTCCAAGGGACTCTTTACGCCTACGAGCAGTACTTC
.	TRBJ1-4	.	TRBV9	CASSPKNRADEKLFF	TGTGCCAGCAGCCCTAAGAACAGGGCTGATGAAAAACTGTTTTTT
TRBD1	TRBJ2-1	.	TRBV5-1	CASSPSRDRVSYNEQFF	TGCGCCAGCAGCCCGTCCCGGGACAGGGTTAGCTACAATGAGCAGTTCTTC
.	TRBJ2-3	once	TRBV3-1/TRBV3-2	CASSQVTDTQYF	TGTGCCAGCAGCCAAGTAACAGATACGCAGTATTTT
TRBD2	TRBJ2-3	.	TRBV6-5	CAGASGNLDTQYF	TGTGCCGGGGCTAGCGGGAATTTGGATACGCAGTATTTT
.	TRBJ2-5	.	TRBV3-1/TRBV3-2	CASSSRGEETQYF	TGTGCCAGCAGCTCCAGGGGTGAAGAGACCCAGTACTTC
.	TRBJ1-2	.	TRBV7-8	CASSSREGAYGYTF	TGTGCCAGCAGCTCCCGGGAGGGTGCCTATGGCTACACCTTC
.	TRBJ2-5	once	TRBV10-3	CAAGEETQYF	TGTGCCGCAGGGGAGGAGACCCAGTACTTC
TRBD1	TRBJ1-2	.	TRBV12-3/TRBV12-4	CASSSPGQGYTF	TGTGCCAGCAGTTCCCCGGGACAGGGCTACACCTTC
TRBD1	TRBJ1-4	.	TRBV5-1	CASSLDRGQGEKLFF	TGCGCCAGCAGCTTAGACAGGGGCCAGGGGGAAAAACTGTTTTTT
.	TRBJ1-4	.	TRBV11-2	CASSLDIAGNEKLFF	TGTGCCAGCAGCTTAGATATCGCTGGCAATGAAAAACTGTTTTTT
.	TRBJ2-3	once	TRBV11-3	CASSLSRGLTDTQYF	TGTGCCAGCAGCTTGAGTAGGGGCCTCACAGATACGCAGTATTTT
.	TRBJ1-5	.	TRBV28	CASINYSNQPQHF	TGTGCCAGCATAAACTATAGCAATCAGCCCCAGCATTTT
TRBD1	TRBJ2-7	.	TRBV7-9	CASTGTGVLDEQYF	TGTGCCAGCACCGGGACAGGGGTATTGGACGAGCAGTACTTC